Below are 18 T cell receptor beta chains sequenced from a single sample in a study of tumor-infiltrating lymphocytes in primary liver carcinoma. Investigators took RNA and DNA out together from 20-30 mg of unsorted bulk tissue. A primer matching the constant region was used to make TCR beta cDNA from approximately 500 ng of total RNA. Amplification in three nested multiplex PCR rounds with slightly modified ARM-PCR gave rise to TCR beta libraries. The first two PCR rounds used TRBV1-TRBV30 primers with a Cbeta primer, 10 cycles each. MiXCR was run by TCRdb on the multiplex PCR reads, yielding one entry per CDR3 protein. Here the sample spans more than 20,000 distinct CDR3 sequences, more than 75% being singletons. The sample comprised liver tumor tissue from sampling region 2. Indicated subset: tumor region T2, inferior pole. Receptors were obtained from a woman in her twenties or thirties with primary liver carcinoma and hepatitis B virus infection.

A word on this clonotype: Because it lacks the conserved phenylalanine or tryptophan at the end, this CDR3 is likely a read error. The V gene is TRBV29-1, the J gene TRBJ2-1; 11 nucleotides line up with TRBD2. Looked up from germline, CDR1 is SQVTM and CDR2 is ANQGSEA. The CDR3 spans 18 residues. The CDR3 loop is CRVSRLAALAGGGNEQFP. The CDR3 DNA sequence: TGCAGAGTTTCAAGACTGGCTGCCCTAGCGGGAGGTGGGAATGAGCAGTTCCCC.

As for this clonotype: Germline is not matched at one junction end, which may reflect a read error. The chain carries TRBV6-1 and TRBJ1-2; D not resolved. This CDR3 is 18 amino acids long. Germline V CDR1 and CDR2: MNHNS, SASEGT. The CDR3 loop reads CASSELFLFLRSKYGYTF. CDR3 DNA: TGTGCCAGCAGTGAACTGTTCCTGTTCCTTAGATCTAAGTATGGCTACACCTTC.

The CDR3 reads CASSYFAWVLFF. The CDR3 nucleotides read TGTGCCAGCAGTTACTTTGCCTGGGTACTGTTTTTT. J is TRBJ2-2 and V is TRBV6-5; D not resolved. V lost 1 base to trimming and J lost 14 bases, with 11 bases between them. Germline-derived CDR1 and CDR2 are MNHEY and SVGAGI. The length of the CDR3 is 12 residues.

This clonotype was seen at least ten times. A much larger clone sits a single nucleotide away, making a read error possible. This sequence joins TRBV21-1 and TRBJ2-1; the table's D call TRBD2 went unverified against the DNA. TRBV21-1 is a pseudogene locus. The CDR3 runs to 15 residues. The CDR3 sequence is CASSKFLVGDNEQFF. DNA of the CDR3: TGTGCCAGCAGCAAGTTTTTAGTGGGAGACAATGAGCAGTTCTTC.

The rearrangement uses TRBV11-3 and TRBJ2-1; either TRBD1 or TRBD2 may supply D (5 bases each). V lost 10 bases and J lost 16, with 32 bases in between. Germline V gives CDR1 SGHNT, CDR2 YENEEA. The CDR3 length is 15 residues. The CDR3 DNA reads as TGTGCCATCATCTTCGGGGCCCGCTCCTACAATGAACATTTCTTC. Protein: CAIIFGARSYNEHFF.

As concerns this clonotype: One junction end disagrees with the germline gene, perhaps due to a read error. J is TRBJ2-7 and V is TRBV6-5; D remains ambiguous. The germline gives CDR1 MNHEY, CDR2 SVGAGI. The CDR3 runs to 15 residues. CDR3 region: CASSYKDSNSCEQYF. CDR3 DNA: TGTGCCAGCAGTTACAAGGATAGCAACTCCTGCGAGCAGTACTTC.

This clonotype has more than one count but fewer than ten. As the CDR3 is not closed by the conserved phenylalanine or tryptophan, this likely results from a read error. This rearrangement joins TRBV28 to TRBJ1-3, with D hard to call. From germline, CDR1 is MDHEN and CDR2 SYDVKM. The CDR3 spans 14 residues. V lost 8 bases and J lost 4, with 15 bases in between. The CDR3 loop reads CASSAPLVGNTIYV. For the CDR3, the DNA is TGTGCCAGCTCAGCACCGTTGGTGGGAAACACCATATATGTT.

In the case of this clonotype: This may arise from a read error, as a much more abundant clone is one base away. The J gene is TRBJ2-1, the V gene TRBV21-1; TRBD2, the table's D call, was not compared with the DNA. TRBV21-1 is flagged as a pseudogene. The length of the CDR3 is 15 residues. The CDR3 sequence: CASSRFLVGDNEQFF. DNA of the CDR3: TGTGCCAGCAGCAGGTTTTTAGTGGGAGACAATGAGCAGTTCTTC.

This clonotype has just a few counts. The CDR3: CASSTSSTEAFF. The CDR3 DNA sequence: TGTGCCAGCAGTACTTCAAGCACTGAAGCTTTCTTT. The V and J genes are TRBV7-9 and TRBJ1-1; D is undetermined. The CDR3 is 12 amino acids. Germline assignment: CDR1 SEHNR and CDR2 FQNEAQ (reference sequence). V was trimmed by 6 bases and J by 4 bases, leaving 9 bases between them.

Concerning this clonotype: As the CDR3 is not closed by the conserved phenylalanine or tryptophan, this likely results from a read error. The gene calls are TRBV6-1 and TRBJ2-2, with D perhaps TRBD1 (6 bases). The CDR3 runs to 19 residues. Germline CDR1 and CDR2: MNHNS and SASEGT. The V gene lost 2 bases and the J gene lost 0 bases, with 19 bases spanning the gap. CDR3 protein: CASSETLPRGAANTGELFS. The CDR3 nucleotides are TGTGCCAGCAGTGAAACCCTTCCCAGGGGTGCCGCGAACACCGGGGAGCTGTTTTCT.

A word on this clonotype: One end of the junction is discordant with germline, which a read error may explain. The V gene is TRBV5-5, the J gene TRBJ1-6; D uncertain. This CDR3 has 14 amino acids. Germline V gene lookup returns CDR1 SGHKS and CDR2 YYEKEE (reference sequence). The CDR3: CGSSSDVSNSPLHF. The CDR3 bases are TGTGGCAGCAGCTCGGACGTTAGTAATTCACCCCTCCACTTT.

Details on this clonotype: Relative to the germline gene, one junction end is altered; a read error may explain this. The CDR3 nucleotides are TGCGCCAGCAGCACCTACTCCGGGAGCGGAGAGACCCAATACTTC. Its translation is CASSTYSGSGETQYF. The V call is TRBV12-3 or TRBV12-4, the J call TRBJ2-5; possible D gene TRBD2, 6 bases. The CDR3 covers 15 residues.

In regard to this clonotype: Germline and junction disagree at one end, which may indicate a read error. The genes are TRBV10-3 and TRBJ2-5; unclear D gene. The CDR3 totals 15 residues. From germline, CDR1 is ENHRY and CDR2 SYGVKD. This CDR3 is CGISELATRHETQYF. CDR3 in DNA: TGTGGCATCAGTGAGTTGGCTACCAGACATGAGACCCAGTACTTC.

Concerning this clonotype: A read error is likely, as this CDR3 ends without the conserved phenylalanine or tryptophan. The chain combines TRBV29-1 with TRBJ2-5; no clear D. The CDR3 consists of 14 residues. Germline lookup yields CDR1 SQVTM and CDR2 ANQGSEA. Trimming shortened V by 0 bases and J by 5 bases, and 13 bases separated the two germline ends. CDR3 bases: TGCAGCGTTGAAGATCGGCAAGAGGCGGAGACCCAGTACTTA. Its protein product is CSVEDRQEAETQYL.

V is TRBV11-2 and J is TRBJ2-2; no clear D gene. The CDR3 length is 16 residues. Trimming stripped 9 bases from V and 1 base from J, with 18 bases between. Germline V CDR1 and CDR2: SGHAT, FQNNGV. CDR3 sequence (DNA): TGTGCCAGTAACCCCGATCACCAATTGAACACCGGGGAGCTGTTTTTT. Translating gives CASNPDHQLNTGELFF.

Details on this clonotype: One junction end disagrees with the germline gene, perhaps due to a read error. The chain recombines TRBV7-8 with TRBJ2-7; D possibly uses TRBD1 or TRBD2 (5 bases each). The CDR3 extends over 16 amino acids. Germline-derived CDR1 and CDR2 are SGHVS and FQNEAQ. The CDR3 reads CASSALRGLALYEQYF. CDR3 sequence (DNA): TGTGCCAGCAGCGCCCTCCGGGGCCTCGCCCTCTACGAACAGTACTTC.

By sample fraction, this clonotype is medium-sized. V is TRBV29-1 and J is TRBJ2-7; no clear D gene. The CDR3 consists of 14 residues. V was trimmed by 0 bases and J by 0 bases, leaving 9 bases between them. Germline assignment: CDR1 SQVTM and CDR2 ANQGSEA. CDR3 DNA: TGCAGCGTTGAAGATGAATACAGCTCCTACGAGCAGTACTTC. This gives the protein CSVEDEYSSYEQYF.

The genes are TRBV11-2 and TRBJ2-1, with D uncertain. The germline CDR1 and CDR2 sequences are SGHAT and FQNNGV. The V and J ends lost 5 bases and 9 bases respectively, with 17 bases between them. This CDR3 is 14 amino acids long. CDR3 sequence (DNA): TGTGCCAGCAGCCTCTTGGCGAGGAAGGGTGAGCAGTTCTTC. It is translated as CASSLLARKGEQFF.